Listed here are 5 T cell receptor beta chains from one sample, sequenced in a study of blood T cell repertoires in COVID-19. Profiling relied on immunoSEQ multiplex PCR, and the TCRdb table lists in-frame clones only, not all of them. The data hold approximately 150,000 clones, with roughly 85% observed a single time. Sequencing was done on a sample of peripheral blood. These receptor sequences come from a human donor in a cohort sampled during active COVID-19.

This chain links TRBV19 with TRBJ1-5; D might be TRBD1 (5 bases). Trimming took 6 bases from V and 1 from J, leaving 13 bases between them. The CDR3 extends over 15 amino acids. CDR1 LNHDA and CDR2 SQIVND come from the germline V gene (reference sequence). The CDR3 coding sequence is TGTGCCAGTAGGATGCGGGGGGGAAGCAATCAGCCCCAGCATTTT. This sequence encodes CASRMRGGSNQPQHF.

The chain combines TRBV5-1 with TRBJ2-7; TRBD1 matches at 12 bases. Germline trimming cut 0 bases from V and 3 bases from J; bases unmatched to any gene: 4. The CDR3 has 16 residues. CDR1 and CDR2 from the germline V gene are SGHRS and YFSETQ. The DNA of the CDR3 is TGCGCCAGCAGCTTGGGGGGACAGGGGGCGCTCTACGAGCAGTACTTC. This sequence encodes CASSLGGQGALYEQYF.

V and J are TRBV6-2 or TRBV6-3 and TRBJ1-2, with D maybe TRBD1 (6 bases). CDR3 length: 13 residues. V lost 5 bases, J lost 13 bases, and 20 bases lay in between. Germline lookup yields CDR1 MNHEY and CDR2 SVGEGT. Here the CDR3 reads CASSIGQPGIGTF. CDR3 coding DNA: TGTGCCAGCAGTATCGGACAGCCCGGTATTGGCACCTTC.

CDR3 nucleotides: TGTGCCAGCAGATCGCCCTTGAGACAGGGGGTGGATGGCTACACCTTC. Amino acids: CASRSPLRQGVDGYTF. The chain employs TRBV27 and TRBJ1-2; 9 nucleotides line up with TRBD1. The length of the CDR3 is 16 residues. From germline, CDR1 is MNHEY and CDR2 SMNVEV (reference sequence). Losses at the gene ends were 6 bases for V and 6 bases for J; bases not matched to a gene: 14.

The chain couples TRBV10-1 to TRBJ2-1; D remains ambiguous. Germline V CDR1 and CDR2: WNHNN, SYGVQD (reference sequence). The CDR3 covers 12 residues. The V and J ends lost 6 bases and 4 bases respectively, with 7 bases between them. The CDR3 reads CASSDLYNEQFF. In DNA, the CDR3 is TGCGCCAGCAGCGACTTATACAATGAGCAGTTCTTC.